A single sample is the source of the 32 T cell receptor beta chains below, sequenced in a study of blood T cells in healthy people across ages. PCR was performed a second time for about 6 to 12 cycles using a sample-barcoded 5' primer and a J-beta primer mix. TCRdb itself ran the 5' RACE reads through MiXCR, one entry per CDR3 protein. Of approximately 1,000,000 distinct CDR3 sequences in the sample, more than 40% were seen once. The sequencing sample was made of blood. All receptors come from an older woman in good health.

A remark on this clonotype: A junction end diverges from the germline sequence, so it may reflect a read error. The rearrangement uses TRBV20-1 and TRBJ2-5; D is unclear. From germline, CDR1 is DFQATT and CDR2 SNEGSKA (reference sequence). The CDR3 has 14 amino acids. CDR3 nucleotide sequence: TGTAGTGCTAGAGCCCATCTGGTACAAGAGACCCAGTACTTC. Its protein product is CSARAHLVQETQYF.

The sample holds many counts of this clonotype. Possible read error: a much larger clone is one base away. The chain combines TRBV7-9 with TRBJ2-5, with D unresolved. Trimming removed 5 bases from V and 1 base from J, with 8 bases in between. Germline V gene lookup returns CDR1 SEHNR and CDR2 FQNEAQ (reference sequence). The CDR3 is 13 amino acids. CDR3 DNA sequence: TGTGCCAGCAGCCGCAGCACCCAAGAGACCCAGTACTTC. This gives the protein CASSRSTQETQYF.

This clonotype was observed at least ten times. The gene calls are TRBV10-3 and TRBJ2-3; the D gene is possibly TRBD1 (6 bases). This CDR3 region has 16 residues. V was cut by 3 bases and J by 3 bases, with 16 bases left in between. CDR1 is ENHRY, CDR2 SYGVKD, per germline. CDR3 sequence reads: CAISDTGHGITDTQYF. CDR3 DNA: TGTGCCATCAGTGATACGGGACACGGGATTACAGATACGCAGTATTTT.

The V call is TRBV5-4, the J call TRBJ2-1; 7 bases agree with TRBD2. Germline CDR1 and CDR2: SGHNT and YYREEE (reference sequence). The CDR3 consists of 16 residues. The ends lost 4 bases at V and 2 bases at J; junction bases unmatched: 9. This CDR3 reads CASSRGGSGTYNEQFF. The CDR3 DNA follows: TGTGCCAGCAGCCGGGGCGGGAGCGGGACCTACAATGAGCAGTTCTTC.

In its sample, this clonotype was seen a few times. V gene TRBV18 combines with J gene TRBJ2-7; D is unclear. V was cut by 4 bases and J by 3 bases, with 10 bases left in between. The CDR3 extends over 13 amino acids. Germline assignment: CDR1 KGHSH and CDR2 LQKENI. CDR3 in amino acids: CASSRPDRYEQYF. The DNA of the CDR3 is TGTGCCAGCTCACGCCCAGACCGCTACGAGCAGTACTTC.

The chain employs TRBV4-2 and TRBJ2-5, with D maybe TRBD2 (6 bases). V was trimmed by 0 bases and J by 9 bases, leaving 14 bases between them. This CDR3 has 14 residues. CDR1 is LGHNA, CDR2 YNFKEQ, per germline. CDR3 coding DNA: TGTGCCAGCAGCCAAGACGCGAGAGGGGAGGCCCAGTACTTC. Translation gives CASSQDARGEAQYF.

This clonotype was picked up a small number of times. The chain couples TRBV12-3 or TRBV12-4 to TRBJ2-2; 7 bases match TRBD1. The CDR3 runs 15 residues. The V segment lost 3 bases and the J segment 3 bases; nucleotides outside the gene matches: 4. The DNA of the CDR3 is TGTGCCAGCAGTTTTGGAGACAGGGACACCGGGGAGCTGTTTTTT. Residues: CASSFGDRDTGELFF.

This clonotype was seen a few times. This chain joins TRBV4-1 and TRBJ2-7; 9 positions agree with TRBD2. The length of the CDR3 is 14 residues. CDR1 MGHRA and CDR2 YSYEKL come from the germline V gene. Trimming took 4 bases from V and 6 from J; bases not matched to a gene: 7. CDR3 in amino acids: CASSLRLADSEQYF. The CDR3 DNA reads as TGCGCCAGCAGCCTCCGACTAGCGGACAGCGAGCAGTACTTC.

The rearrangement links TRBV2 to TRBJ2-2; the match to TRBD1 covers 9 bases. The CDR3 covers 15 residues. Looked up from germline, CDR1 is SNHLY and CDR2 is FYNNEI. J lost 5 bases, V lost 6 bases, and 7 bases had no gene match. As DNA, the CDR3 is TGTGCCAGCAGCCGACAGGGGGTAAAGACCGGGGAGCTGTTTTTT. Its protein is CASSRQGVKTGELFF.

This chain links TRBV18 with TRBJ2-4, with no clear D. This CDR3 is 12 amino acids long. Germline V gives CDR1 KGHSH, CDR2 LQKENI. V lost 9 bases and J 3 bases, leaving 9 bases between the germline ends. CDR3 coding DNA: TGTGCCAGACCCCCTGGCAAAAACATTCAGTACTTC. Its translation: CARPPGKNIQYF.

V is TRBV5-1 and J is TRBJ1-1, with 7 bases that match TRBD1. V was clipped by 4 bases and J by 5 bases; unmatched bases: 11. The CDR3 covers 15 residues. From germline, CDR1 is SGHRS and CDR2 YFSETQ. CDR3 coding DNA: TGCGCCAGCAGCCTCGGACAGGTGGTTCGGACTGAAGCTTTCTTT. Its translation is CASSLGQVVRTEAFF. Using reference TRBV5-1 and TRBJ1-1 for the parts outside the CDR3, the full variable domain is KAGVTQTPRYLIKTRGQQVTLSCSPISGHRSVSWYQQTPGQGLQFLFEYFSETQRNKGNFPGRFSGRQFSNSRSEMNVSTLELGDSALYLCASSLGQVVRTEAFFGQGTRLTVV.

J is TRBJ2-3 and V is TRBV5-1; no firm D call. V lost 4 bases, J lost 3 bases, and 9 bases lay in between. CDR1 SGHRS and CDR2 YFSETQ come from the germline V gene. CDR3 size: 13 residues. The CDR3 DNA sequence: TGCGCCAGCAGCCCGTGGTGGACAGATACGCAGTATTTT. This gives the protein CASSPWWTDTQYF.

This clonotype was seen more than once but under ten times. The CDR3 loop is CATSDRAAGQYQETQYF. The CDR3 nucleotides are TGTGCCACCAGTGATCGTGCAGCGGGACAGTACCAAGAGACCCAGTACTTC. The chain combines TRBV24-1 with TRBJ2-5; D tentatively reads TRBD1 or TRBD2 (7 bases each). The CDR3 contains 17 residues. Germline lookup yields CDR1 KGHDR and CDR2 SFDVKD. V was trimmed by 3 bases and J by 0 bases, leaving 16 bases between them.

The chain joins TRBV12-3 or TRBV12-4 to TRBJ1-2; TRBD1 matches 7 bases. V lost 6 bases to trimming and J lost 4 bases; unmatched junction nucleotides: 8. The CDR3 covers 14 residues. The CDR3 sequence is CASSSPQGSYGYTF. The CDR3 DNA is TGTGCCAGCAGCTCCCCACAGGGGTCCTATGGCTACACCTTC.

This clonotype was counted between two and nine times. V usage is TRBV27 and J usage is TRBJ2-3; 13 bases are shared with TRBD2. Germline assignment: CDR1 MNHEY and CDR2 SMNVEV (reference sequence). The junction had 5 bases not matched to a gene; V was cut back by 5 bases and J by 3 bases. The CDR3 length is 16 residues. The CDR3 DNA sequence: TGTGCCAGCAGTGGGACTAGCGGGAAAGGTACAGATACGCAGTATTTT. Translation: CASSGTSGKGTDTQYF.

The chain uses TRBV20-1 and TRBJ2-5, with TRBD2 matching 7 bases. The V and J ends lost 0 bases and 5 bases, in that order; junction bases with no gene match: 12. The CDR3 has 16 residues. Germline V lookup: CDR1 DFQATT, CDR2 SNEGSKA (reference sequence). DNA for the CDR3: TGCAGTGCTAGAGAGCTTGGGACTACGCAATCGGAGACCCAGTACTTC. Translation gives CSARELGTTQSETQYF.

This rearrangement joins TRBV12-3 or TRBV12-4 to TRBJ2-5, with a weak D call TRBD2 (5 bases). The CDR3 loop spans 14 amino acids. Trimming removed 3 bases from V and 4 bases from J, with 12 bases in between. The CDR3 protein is CASSFRGGGETQYF. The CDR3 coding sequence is TGTGCCAGCAGTTTTCGGGGTGGTGGAGAGACCCAGTACTTC.

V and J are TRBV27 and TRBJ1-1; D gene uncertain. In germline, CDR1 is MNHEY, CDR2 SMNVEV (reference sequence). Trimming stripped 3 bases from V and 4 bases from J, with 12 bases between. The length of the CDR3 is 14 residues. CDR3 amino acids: CASSFQSFSTEAFF. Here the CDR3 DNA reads TGTGCCAGCAGTTTCCAGTCGTTTAGCACTGAAGCTTTCTTT.

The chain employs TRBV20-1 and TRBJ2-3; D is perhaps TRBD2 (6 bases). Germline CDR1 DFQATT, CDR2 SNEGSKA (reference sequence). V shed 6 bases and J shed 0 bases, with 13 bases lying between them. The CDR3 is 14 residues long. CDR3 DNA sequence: TGCAGTGCAACTCCTAGCGATAGCACAGATACGCAGTATTTT. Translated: CSATPSDSTDTQYF.

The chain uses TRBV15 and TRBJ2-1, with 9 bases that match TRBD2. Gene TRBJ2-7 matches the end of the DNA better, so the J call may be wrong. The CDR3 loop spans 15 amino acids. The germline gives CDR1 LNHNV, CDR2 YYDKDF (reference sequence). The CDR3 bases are TGTGCCACCAGCAGATTAGCGGGGGACTACAATGAGCAGTACTTC. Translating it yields CATSRLAGDYNEQYF.

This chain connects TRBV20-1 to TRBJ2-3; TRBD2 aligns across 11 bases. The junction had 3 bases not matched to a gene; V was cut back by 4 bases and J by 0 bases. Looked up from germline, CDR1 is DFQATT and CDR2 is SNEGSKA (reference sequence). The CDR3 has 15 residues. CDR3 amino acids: CSAILAGVSTDTQYF. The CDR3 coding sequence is TGCAGTGCTATACTAGCGGGAGTGAGCACAGATACGCAGTATTTT.

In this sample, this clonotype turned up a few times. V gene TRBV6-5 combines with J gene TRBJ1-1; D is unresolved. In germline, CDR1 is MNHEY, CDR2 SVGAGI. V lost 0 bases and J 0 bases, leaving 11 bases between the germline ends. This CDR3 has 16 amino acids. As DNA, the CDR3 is TGTGCCAGCAGTTACTCGAGTCGTGTTTTGAACACTGAAGCTTTCTTT. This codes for CASSYSSRVLNTEAFF.

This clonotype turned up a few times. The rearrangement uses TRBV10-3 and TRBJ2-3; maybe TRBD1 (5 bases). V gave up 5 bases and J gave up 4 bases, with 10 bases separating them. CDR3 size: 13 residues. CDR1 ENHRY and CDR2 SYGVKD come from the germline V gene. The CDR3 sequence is CAISLGQPDTQYF. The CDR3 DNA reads TGTGCCATCAGTCTAGGACAACCAGATACGCAGTATTTT.

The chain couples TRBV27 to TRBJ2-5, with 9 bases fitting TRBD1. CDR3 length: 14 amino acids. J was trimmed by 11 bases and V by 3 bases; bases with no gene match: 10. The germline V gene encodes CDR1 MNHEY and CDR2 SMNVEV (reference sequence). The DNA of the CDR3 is TGTGCCAGCAGTTTGACGGGACAGGGCTACAAGCAGTACTTC. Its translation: CASSLTGQGYKQYF.

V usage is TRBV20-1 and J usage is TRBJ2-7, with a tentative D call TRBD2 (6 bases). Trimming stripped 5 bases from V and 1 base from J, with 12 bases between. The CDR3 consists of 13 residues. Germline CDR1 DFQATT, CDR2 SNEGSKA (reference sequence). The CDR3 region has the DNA TGCAGTGCTGGTCTAGCGCAGTCCTACGAGCAGTACTTC. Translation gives CSAGLAQSYEQYF.

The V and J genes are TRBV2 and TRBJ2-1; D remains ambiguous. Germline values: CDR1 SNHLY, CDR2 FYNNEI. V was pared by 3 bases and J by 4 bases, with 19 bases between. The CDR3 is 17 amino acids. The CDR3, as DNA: TGTGCCAGCAGTGACGTCCCGGTAGCAGGACCTTACAATGAGCAGTTCTTC. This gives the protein CASSDVPVAGPYNEQFF.

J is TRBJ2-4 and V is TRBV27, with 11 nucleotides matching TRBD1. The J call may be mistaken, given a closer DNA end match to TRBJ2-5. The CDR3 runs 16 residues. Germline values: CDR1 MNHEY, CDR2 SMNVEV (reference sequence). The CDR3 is CASSSRDRGIQETQYF. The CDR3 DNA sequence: TGTGCCAGCAGTTCCCGGGACAGGGGGATCCAAGAGACCCAGTACTTC.

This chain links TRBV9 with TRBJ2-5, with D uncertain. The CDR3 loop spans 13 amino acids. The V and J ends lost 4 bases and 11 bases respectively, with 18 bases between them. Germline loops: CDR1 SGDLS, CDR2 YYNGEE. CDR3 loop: CASSPPLYNEQYF. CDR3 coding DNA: TGTGCCAGCAGCCCGCCGCTCTACAATGAGCAGTACTTC.

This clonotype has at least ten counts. CDR3 bases: TGCAGCGTTTTTGGACAGGGGGCGCGGGTTCCTGAAGCTTTCTTT. This encodes CSVFGQGARVPEAFF. The chain recombines TRBV29-1 with TRBJ1-1; 11 nucleotides match TRBD1. This CDR3 is built from 15 residues. J was trimmed by 6 bases and V by 5 bases; bases with no gene match: 11. The germline CDR1 and CDR2 sequences are SQVTM and ANQGSEA.

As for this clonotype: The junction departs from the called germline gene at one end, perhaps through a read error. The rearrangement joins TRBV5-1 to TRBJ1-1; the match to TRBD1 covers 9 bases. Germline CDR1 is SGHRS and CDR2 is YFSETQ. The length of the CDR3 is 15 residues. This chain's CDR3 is CASRYSTGGNIEAFF. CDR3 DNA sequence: TGCGCCAGCAGGTATTCGACAGGGGGGAACATTGAAGCTTTCTTT.

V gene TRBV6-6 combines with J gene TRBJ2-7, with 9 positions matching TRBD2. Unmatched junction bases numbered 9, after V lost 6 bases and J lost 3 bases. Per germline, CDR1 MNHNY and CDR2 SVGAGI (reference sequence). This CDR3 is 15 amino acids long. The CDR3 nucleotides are TGTGCCAGCAGCCCCCAGCGGGAGGTCCTCTACGAGCAGTACTTC. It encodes CASSPQREVLYEQYF.

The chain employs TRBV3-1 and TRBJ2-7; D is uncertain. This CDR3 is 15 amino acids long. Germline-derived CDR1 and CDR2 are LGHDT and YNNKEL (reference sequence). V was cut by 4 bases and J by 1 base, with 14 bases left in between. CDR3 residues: CASSPSGVLSYEQYF. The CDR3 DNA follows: TGTGCCAGCAGCCCCTCGGGCGTTTTATCCTACGAGCAGTACTTC.